Included here is one T cell receptor (beta chain) sequence, with context. The data are from a study of blood T cell repertoires in COVID-19. In the source study's methods: The assay estimated nucleated cells by amplifying reference gene primers. TCRdb keeps only in-frame clones here, not all; method: immunoSEQ multiplex PCR. V, J and clone size were drawn from that table, and D and trimming were deduced from the DNA. The table shows 69,000 or so clones, with approximately 80% occurring only once. V was clipped by 1 base and J by 5 bases, with 15 bases between them. CDR3 length: 16 amino acids. Germline CDR1 is LNHDA and CDR2 is SQIVND (reference sequence).

The sample comprised peripheral blood. The TCR originated in a woman of 80 years or more with active or convalescent COVID-19. The gene calls are TRBV19 and TRBJ1-5, with D tentatively TRBD1 (6 bases). The DNA for the CDR3 is TGTGCCAGTAGTATAGGGATGCAGGGGATGTATCAGCCCCAGCATTTT. This codes for CASSIGMQGMYQPQHF.